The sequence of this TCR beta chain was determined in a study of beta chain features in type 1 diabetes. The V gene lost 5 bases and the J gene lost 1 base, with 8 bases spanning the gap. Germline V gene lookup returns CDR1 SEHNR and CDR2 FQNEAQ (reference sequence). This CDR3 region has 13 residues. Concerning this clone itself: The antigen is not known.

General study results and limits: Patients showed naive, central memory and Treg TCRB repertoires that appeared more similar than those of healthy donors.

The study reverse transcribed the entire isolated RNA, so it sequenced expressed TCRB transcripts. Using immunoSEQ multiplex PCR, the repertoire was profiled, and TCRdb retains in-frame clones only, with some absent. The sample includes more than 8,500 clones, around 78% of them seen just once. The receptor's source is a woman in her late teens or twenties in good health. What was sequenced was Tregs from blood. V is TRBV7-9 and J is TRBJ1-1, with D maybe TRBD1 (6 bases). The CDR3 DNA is TGTGCCAGCAGCCAACAGGGGAACACTGAAGCTTTCTTT. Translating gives CASSQQGNTEAFF. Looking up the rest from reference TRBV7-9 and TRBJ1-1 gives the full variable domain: DTGVSQNPRHKITKRGQNVTFRCDPISEHNRLYWYRQTLGQGPEFLTYFQNEAQLEKSRLLSDRFSAERPKGSFSTLEIQRTEQGDSAMYLCASSQQGNTEAFFGQGTRLTVV.